This is a list of T cell receptor beta chains from one sample in a study of CD8+ T cells in alopecia areata. Using immunoSEQ multiplex PCR, the repertoire was profiled, and TCRdb retains in-frame clones only, with some absent. The data show 150,000 to 200,000 clones, roughly 60% seen once. Material: CD4+ T cells sorted from blood, obtained at week 24, from a patient treated with tofacitinib. The receptors stem from a human donor with alopecia areata. The CDR3 runs from the conserved cysteine through the conserved F or W. Each record gives: clone size, V gene, J gene, CDR3 protein. The size of a clone is reported for some rows only, either as once, few or many, or as a class for expanded clones.

.	TRBV30	TRBJ1-1	CAWRALQGLNTEAFF
.	TRBV4-2	TRBJ1-1	CASSQDITVEAFF
few	TRBV14	TRBJ2-5	CASSLIGDLETQYF
.	TRBV4-3	TRBJ2-4	CASSQALPAGTKNIQYF
.	TRBV5-1	TRBJ2-3	CASSLALTRGADTQYF
.	TRBV7-9	TRBJ1-2	CASSSTGDYGYTF
.	TRBV9	TRBJ2-2	CASSVDRLNTGELFF
.	TRBV29-1	TRBJ1-1	CSVRTRLRQAEAFF
.	TRBV7-8	TRBJ2-5	CASSPRDRDGETQYF
.	TRBV30	TRBJ1-1	CAWSPDPTEAFF
.	TRBV5-6	TRBJ1-2	CASSPEQGPSNYGYTF
.	TRBV5-1	TRBJ2-3	CASSDGQGSATDTQYF
few	TRBV4-1	TRBJ2-7	CASSQETGQGAYEQYF
.	TRBV11-2	TRBJ2-7	CASSLDRDLSYEQYF
once	TRBV29-1	TRBJ2-4	CSVEDRGEENIQYF
few	TRBV14	TRBJ2-7	CASSQLREQYF
few	TRBV23-1	TRBJ1-2	CASSQSGVYGGGYTF
few	TRBV5-1	TRBJ2-5	CASSYLFEETQYF
.	TRBV6-1	TRBJ2-7	CASSDRGLRNEQYF
medium-sized	TRBV7-2	TRBJ1-6	CASSPPTGTNSPLHF
.	TRBV2	TRBJ2-5	CASSLDRVETQYF
.	TRBV4-2	TRBJ1-5	CASSRRTGPDQPQHF
.	TRBV20-1	TRBJ1-1	CSACMNTEAFF
few	TRBV6-1	TRBJ2-3	CASTWTVADTQYF
.	TRBV29-1	TRBJ2-7	CSVSQGQSYEQYF
.	TRBV29-1	TRBJ2-1	CSGRLNIYNEQFF
.	TRBV30	TRBJ1-5	CAWSVSGGNQPQHF
.	TRBV30	TRBJ1-6	CALGRTISPLHF
.	TRBV7-9	TRBJ1-1	CASSQRGVNTEAFF
.	TRBV27	TRBJ1-6	CASSLRGMNSPLHF
.	TRBV11-2	TRBJ2-7	CASSLVDRNYEQYF
.	TRBV18	TRBJ2-7	CASSPDIYEQYF
few	TRBV29-1	TRBJ2-7	CSVAGAREQYF
once	TRBV25-1	TRBJ1-5	CASSGDGTQHF
once	TRBV19	TRBJ1-5	CASSRGSENQPQHF
.	TRBV29-1	TRBJ1-1	CSVEAGNTEAFF
few	TRBV7-9	TRBJ1-2	CASSSTGSYGYTF
.	TRBV18	TRBJ2-4	CASSPNWGSFQYF
.	TRBV19	TRBJ2-2	CASSADRVSYTGELFF
.	TRBV6-5	TRBJ2-5	CASSWGTGGQTQYF
.	TRBV10-3	TRBJ1-1	CAISRNTGGTEAFF
once	TRBV27	TRBJ2-2	CASSSANTGELFF